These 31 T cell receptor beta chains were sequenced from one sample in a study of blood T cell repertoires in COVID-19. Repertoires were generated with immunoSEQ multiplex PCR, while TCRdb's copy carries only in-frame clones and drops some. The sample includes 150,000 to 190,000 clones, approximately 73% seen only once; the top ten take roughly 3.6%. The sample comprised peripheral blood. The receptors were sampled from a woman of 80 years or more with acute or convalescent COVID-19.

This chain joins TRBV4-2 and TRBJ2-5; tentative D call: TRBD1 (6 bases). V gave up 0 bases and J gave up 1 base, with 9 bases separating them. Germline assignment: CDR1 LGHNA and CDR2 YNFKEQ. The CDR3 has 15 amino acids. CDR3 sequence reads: CASSQDGTLQETQYF. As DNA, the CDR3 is TGTGCCAGCAGCCAAGATGGGACACTCCAAGAGACCCAGTACTTC.

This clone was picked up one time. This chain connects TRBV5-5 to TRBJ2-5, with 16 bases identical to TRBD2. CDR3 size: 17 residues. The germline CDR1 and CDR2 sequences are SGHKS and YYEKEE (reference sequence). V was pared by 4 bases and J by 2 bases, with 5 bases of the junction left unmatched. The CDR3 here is CASSLGGLAGGQETQYF. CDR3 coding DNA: TGTGCCAGCAGCCTTGGGGGACTAGCGGGAGGGCAAGAGACCCAGTACTTC.

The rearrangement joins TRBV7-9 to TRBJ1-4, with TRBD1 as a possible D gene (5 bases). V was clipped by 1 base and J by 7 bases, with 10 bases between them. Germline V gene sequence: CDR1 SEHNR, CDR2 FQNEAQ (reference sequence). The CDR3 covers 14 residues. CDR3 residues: CASSLGQGSEKLFF. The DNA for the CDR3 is TGTGCCAGCAGCTTAGGGCAGGGCAGTGAAAAACTGTTTTTT.

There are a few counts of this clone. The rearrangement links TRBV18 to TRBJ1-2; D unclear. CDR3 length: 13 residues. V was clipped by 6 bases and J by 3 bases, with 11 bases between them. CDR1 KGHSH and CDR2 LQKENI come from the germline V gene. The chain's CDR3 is CASSRGPDYGYTF. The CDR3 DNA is TGTGCCAGCTCTCGCGGTCCGGACTATGGCTACACCTTC.

The CDR3 protein is CASSYGGDRKTQYF. CDR3 DNA sequence: TGTGCCAGCAGTTATGGCGGGGATCGAAAGACCCAGTACTTC. The rearrangement links TRBV6-2 or TRBV6-3 to TRBJ2-5, with TRBD2 as a possible D gene (6 bases). V gave up 3 bases and J gave up 6 bases, with 14 bases separating them. Germline V CDR1 and CDR2: MNHEY, SVGEGT. CDR3 length: 14 residues.

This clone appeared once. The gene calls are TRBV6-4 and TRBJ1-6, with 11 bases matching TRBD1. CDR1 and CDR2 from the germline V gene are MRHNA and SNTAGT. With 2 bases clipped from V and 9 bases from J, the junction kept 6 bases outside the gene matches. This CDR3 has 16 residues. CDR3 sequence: CASSDMDRGPFSPLHF. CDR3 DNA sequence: TGTGCCAGCAGTGACATGGACAGGGGGCCGTTTTCACCCCTCCACTTT.

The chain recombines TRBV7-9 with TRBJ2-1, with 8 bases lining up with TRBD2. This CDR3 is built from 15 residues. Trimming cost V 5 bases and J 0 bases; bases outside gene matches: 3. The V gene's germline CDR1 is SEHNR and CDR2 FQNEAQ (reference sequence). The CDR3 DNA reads TGTGCCAGCAGCCTAAGCGGGAGCTCCTACAATGAGCAGTTCTTC. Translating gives CASSLSGSSYNEQFF.

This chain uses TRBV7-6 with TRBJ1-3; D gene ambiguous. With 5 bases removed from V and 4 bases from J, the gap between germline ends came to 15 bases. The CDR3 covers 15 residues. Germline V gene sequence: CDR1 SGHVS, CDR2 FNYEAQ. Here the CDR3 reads CASSPHTGGGNTIYF. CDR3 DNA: TGTGCCAGCAGCCCCCACACGGGAGGGGGAAACACCATATATTTT.

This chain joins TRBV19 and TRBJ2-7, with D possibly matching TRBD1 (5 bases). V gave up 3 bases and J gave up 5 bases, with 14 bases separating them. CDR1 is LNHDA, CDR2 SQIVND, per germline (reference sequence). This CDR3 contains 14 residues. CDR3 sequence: CASSIGQGSHEQYF. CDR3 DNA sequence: TGTGCCAGTAGTATCGGCCAGGGCAGCCACGAGCAGTACTTC. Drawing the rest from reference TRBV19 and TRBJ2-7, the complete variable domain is DGGITQSPKYLFRKEGQNVTLSCEQNLNHDAMYWYRQDPGQGLRLIYYSQIVNDFQKGDIAEGYSVSREKKESFPLTVTSAQKNPTAFYLCASSIGQGSHEQYFGPGTRLTVT.

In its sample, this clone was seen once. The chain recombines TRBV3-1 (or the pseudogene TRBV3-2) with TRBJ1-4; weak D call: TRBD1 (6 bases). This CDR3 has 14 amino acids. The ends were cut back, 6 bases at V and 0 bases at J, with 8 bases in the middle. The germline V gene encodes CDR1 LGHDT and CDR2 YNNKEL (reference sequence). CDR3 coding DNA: TGTGCCAGCAGTCGACAGGCAACTAATGAAAAACTGTTTTTT. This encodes CASSRQATNEKLFF.

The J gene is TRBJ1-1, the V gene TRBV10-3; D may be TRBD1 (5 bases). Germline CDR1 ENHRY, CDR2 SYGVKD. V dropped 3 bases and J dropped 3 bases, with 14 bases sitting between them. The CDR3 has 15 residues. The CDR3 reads CAISDPTRDYTEAFF. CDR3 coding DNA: TGTGCCATCAGTGATCCTACCCGGGACTACACTGAAGCTTTCTTT.

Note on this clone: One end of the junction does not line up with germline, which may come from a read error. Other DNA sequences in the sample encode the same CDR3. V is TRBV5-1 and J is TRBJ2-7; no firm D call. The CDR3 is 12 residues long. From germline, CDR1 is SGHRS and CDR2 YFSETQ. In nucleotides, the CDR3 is TGTGCCAGCAGCTTGAACGAGTACGAGCAGTACTTC. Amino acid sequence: CASSLNEYEQYF.

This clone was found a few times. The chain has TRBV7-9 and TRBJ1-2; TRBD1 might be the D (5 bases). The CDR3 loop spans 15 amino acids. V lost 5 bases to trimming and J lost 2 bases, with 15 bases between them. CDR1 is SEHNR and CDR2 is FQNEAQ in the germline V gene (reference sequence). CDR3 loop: CASSPSMTENYGYTF. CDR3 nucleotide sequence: TGTGCCAGCAGCCCTTCGATGACAGAAAACTATGGCTACACCTTC.

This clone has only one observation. The CDR3 DNA reads TGTGCCAGTAGTATTCTAGGGGAGGACTACACCTTC. Its protein is CASSILGEDYTF. The chain is built from TRBV19 and TRBJ1-2; maybe TRBD1 (5 bases). The CDR3 covers 12 residues. The germline V gene has CDR1 LNHDA and CDR2 SQIVND (reference sequence). V gave up 3 bases and J gave up 10 bases, with 12 bases separating them.

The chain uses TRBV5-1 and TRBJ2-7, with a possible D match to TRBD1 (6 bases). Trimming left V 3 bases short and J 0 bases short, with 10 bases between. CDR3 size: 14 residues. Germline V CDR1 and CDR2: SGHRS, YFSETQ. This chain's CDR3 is CASSSADSSYEQYF. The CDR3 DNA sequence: TGCGCCAGCAGCTCGGCGGACAGCTCCTACGAGCAGTACTTC.

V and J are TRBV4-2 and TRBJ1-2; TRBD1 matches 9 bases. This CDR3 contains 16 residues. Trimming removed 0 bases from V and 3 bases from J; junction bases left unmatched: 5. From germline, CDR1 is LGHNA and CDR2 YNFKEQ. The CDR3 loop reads CASSQDGTGRDYGYTF. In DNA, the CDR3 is TGTGCCAGCAGCCAAGATGGGACAGGGAGGGACTATGGCTACACCTTC.

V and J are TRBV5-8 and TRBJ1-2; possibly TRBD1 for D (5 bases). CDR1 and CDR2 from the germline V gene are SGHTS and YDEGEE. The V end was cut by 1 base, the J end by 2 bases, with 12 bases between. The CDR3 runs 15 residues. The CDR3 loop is CASSLRARGNYGYTF. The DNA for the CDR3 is TGTGCCAGCAGCTTGAGGGCCCGGGGGAACTATGGCTACACCTTC.

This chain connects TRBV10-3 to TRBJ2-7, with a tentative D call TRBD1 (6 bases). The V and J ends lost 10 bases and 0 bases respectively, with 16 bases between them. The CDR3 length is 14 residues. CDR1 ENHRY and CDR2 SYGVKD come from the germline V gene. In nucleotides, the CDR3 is TGTGCCACGACTACAGGGACCTCCTCCTACGAGCAGTACTTC. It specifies CATTTGTSSYEQYF.

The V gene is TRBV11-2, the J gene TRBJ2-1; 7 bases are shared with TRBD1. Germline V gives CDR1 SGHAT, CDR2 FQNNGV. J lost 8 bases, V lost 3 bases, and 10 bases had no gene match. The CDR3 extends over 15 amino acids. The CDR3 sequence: CASSFADRVSHEQFF. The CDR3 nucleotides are TGTGCCAGCAGCTTTGCCGACAGGGTCTCCCATGAGCAGTTCTTC.

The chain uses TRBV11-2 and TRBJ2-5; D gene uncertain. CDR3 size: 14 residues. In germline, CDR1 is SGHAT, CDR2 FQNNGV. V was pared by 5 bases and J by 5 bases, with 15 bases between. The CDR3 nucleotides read TGTGCCAGCAGCCCGACGTTGGTGAGGGAGACCCAGTACTTC. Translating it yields CASSPTLVRETQYF.

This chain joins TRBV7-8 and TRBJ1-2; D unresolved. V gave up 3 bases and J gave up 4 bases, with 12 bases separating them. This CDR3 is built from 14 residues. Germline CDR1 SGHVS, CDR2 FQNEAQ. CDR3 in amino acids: CASSFSGPIYGYTF. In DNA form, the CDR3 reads TGTGCCAGCAGCTTCAGCGGACCAATCTATGGCTACACCTTC.

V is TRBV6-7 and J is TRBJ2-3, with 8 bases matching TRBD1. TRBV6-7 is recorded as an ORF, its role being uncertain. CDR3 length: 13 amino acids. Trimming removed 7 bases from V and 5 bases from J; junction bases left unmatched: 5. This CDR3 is CASIRGQGDTQYF. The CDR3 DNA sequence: TGTGCCAGCATCAGAGGACAGGGAGATACGCAGTATTTT.

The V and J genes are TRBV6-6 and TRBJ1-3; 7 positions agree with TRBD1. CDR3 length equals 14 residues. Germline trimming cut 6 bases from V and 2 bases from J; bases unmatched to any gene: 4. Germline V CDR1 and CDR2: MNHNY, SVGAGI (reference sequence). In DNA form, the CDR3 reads TGTGCCAGCAGGCCAGACAGGGCTGGAAACACCATATATTTT. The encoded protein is CASRPDRAGNTIYF.

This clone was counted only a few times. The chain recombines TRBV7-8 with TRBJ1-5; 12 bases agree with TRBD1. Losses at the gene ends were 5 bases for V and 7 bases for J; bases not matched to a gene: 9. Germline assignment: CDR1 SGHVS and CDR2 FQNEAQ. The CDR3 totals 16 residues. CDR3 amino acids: CASSQKGQGARQPQHF. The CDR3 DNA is TGTGCCAGCAGCCAAAAGGGACAGGGGGCACGGCAGCCCCAGCATTTT.

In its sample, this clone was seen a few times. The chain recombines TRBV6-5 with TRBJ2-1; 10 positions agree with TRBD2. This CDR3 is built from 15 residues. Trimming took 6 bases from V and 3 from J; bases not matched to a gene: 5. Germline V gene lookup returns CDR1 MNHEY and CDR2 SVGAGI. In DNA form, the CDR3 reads TGTGCCAGCAGAGATAGCGGGGGGCTCTACAATGAGCAGTTCTTC. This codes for CASRDSGGLYNEQFF.

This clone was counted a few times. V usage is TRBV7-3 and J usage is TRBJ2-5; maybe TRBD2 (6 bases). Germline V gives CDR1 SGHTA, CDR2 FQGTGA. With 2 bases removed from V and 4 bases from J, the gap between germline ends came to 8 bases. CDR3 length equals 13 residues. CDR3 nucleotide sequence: TGTGCCAGCAGCTTACGGAGGGGAGAGACCCAGTACTTC. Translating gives CASSLRRGETQYF.

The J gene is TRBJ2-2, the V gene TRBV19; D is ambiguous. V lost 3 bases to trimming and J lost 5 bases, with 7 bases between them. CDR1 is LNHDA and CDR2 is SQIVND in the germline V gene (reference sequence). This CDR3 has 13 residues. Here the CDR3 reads CASSIRETGELFF. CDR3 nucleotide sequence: TGTGCCAGTAGTATTAGAGAAACCGGGGAGCTGTTTTTT.

The CDR3 region has the DNA TGTGCCAGCAGCCCCGGGACATCAGAAGCTTTCTTT. Its translation: CASSPGTSEAFF. V usage is TRBV6-2 or TRBV6-3 and J usage is TRBJ1-1, with D possibly being TRBD1 (6 bases). This CDR3 is 12 amino acids long. CDR1 is MNHEY and CDR2 is SVGEGT in the germline V gene. V was trimmed by 6 bases and J by 8 bases, leaving 13 bases between them.

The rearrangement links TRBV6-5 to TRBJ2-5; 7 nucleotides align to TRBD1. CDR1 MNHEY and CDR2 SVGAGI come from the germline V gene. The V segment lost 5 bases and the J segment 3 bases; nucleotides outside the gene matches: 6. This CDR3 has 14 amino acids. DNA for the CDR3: TGTGCCAGCAGTCATGGACAGGAAAAAGAGACCCAGTACTTC. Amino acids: CASSHGQEKETQYF.

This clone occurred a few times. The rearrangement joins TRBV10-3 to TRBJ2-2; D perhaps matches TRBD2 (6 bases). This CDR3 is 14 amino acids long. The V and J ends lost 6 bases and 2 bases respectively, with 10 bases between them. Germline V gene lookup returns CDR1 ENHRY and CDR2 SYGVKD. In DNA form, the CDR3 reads TGTGCCATCAGCGTGGAGGGAAACACCGGGGAGCTGTTTTTT. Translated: CAISVEGNTGELFF.

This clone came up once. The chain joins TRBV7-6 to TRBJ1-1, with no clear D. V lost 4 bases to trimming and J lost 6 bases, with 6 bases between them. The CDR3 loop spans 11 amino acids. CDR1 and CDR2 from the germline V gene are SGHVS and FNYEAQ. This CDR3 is CASSSGAEAFF. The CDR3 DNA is TGTGCCAGCAGCTCCGGGGCTGAAGCTTTCTTT. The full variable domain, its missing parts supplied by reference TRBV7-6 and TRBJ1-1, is GAGVSQSPRYKVTKRGQDVALRCDPISGHVSLYWYRQALGQGPEFLTYFNYEAQQDKSGLPNDRFSAERPEGSISTLTIQRTEQRDSAMYRCASSSGAEAFFGQGTRLTVV.